There are a few counts of the clone carrying this T cell receptor (beta chain). Its antigen is undetermined. TCRdb recomputed calls from the RT-PCR reads with MiXCR, one row per CDR3 protein. The table has more than 450,000 distinct CDR3 sequences, 12% seen once; the top ten hold 10%. The sample is drawn from a study of response to subunit inactivated influenza vaccine. Study findings and constraints: That few new T cells are recruited by each seasonal influenza vaccination was the authors' suggestion.

The CDR3 runs to 14 residues. The V gene lost 3 bases and the J gene lost 6 bases, with 12 bases spanning the gap. CDR1 and CDR2 (germline): MNHEY, SMNVEV (reference sequence). The specimen was PBMCs from blood, collected on the day of vaccination. The chain couples TRBV27 to TRBJ2-4; D unclear. This receptor was identified in a man aged 45-65 years who received an inactivated influenza vaccine. Here the CDR3 reads CASSFLGLGNIQYF. DNA of the CDR3: TGTGCCAGCAGTTTTCTGGGTTTAGGAAACATTCAGTACTTC.